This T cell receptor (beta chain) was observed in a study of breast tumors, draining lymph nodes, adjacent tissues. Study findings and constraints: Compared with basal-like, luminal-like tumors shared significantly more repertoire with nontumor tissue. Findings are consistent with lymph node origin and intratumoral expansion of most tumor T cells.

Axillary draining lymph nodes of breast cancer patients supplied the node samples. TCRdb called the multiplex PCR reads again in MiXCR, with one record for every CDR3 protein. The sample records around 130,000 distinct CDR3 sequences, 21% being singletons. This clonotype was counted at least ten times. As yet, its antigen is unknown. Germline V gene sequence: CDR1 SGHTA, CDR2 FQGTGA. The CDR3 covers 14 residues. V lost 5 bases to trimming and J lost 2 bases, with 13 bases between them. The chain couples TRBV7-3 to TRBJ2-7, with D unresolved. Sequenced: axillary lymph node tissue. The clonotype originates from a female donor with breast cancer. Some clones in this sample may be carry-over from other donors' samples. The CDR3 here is CASSHGLGTYEQYF. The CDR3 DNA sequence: TGTGCCAGCAGCCACGGGCTGGGCACCTACGAGCAGTACTTC.